These 18 T cell receptor beta chains share one sample of origin, sequenced in a study of OX40 agonist ivuxolimab in advanced cancers. Generated by immunoSEQ multiplex PCR, the TCRdb table keeps only in-frame clones and is missing some. The sample lists 50,000 to 80,000 clones; approximately 85% were seen once. This sample comprised CD4+ or CD8+ T cells sorted from blood, obtained in a trial of the OX40 agonist ivuxolimab. Every receptor here comes from an adult with an advanced solid tumor such as melanoma, head and neck, liver or kidney cancer.

This clone has just a few counts. The V gene is TRBV7-9, the J gene TRBJ1-2; no firm D call. This CDR3 has 13 amino acids. With 4 bases removed from V and 8 bases from J, the gap between germline ends came to 14 bases. CDR1 and CDR2 from the germline V gene are SEHNR and FQNEAQ (reference sequence). The CDR3 protein is CASSSYSAFGYTF. Here the CDR3 DNA reads TGTGCCAGCAGCTCCTACTCAGCGTTCGGCTACACCTTC.

J is TRBJ2-1 and V is TRBV2; D might be TRBD1 or TRBD2, each matching 5 bases. The germline V and J ends were trimmed by 4 bases and 0 bases, with 10 bases remaining between them. CDR3 length: 15 amino acids. Germline loops: CDR1 SNHLY, CDR2 FYNNEI. The CDR3 DNA reads TGTGCCAGCAGTGTGGGGGTGAGCTCCTACAATGAGCAGTTCTTC. This sequence encodes CASSVGVSSYNEQFF.

This CDR3 reads CASSLNTVPLILKFF. The CDR3 coding sequence is TGTGCCAGCAGCTTAAACACGGTCCCCCTGATCCTTAAGTTCTTC. V and J are TRBV7-9 and TRBJ2-1; D remains unclear. The CDR3 spans 15 residues. V was clipped by 2 bases and J by 14 bases, with 22 bases between them. Germline assignment: CDR1 SEHNR and CDR2 FQNEAQ (reference sequence).

This chain joins TRBV5-6 and TRBJ2-2; 10 bases agree with TRBD1. This CDR3 has 15 amino acids. V shed 3 bases and J 6 bases; nucleotides not matched to a gene: 5. Germline loops: CDR1 SGHDT, CDR2 YYEEEE. The CDR3, as DNA: TGTGCCAGCAGCTCCCGGGACAGGGGCGCCGGGGAGCTGTTTTTT. Its translation is CASSSRDRGAGELFF. Together with reference TRBV5-6 and TRBJ2-2, the CDR3 gives the full variable domain: DAGVTQSPTHLIKTRGQQVTLRCSPKSGHDTVSWYQQALGQGPQFIFQYYEEEERQRGNFPDRFSGHQFPNYSSELNVNALLLGDSALYLCASSSRDRGAGELFFGEGSRLTVL.

The chain is built from TRBV9 and TRBJ2-3, with D perhaps matching TRBD2 (6 bases). Looked up from germline, CDR1 is SGDLS and CDR2 is YYNGEE. Trimming removed 2 bases from V and 2 bases from J, with 12 bases in between. The CDR3 consists of 15 residues. The CDR3 loop is CASSVLSGDTDTQYF. The CDR3 DNA sequence: TGTGCCAGCAGCGTCCTTAGCGGTGACACAGATACGCAGTATTTT.

The chain is built from TRBV11-3 and TRBJ2-7; weak D call: TRBD1 (6 bases). With 1 base removed from V and 2 bases from J, the gap between germline ends came to 9 bases. Germline lookup yields CDR1 SGHNT and CDR2 YENEEA. The CDR3 has 14 residues. CDR3 nucleotides: TGTGCCAGCAGCTTAGGACAGGCGGCCTACGAGCAGTACTTC. It encodes CASSLGQAAYEQYF.

This chain connects TRBV28 to TRBJ2-5; TRBD2 aligns across 8 bases. CDR1 MDHEN and CDR2 SYDVKM come from the germline V gene. This CDR3 contains 14 residues. V was clipped by 6 bases and J by 4 bases; unmatched bases: 7. The CDR3 DNA reads as TGTGCCAGCAGGGCGCCGGGGGGGATAGAGACCCAGTACTTC. Its protein is CASRAPGGIETQYF.

This rearrangement joins TRBV29-1 to TRBJ2-1, with 9 bases lining up with TRBD2. CDR3 size: 16 residues. Germline trimming cut 8 bases from V and 1 base from J; bases unmatched to any gene: 12. CDR1 and CDR2 (germline): SQVTM, ANQGSEA. CDR3 nucleotides: TGCAGCTCACTAATAGCGGGGGACTTGTCCTACAATGAGCAGTTCTTC. Translation: CSSLIAGDLSYNEQFF.

The V gene is TRBV7-2, the J gene TRBJ2-3, with D hard to call. The CDR3 sequence is 14 residues long. Germline lookup yields CDR1 SGHTA and CDR2 FQGNSA. Trimming pared 2 bases from V and 2 bases from J, leaving 8 bases between. The CDR3 spells CASSLIGTTDTQYF. In DNA form, the CDR3 reads TGTGCCAGCAGCTTAATAGGTACCACAGATACGCAGTATTTT.

This chain links TRBV5-1 with TRBJ1-1, with no clear D. Germline values: CDR1 SGHRS, CDR2 YFSETQ. The CDR3 contains 12 residues. Trimming cost V 4 bases and J 3 bases, with 7 bases left between them. The CDR3 DNA is TGCGCCAGCAGCCCCCGGGACACTGAAGCTTTCTTT. It encodes CASSPRDTEAFF.

The genes are TRBV10-3 and TRBJ1-1, with 8 bases that match TRBD1. The CDR3 spans 13 residues. Germline CDR1 reads ENHRY; CDR2 reads SYGVKD. Germline trimming cut 8 bases from V and 5 bases from J; bases unmatched to any gene: 7. The CDR3 spells CAIGQGARTEAFF. The CDR3 DNA is TGTGCCATCGGACAGGGAGCAAGGACTGAAGCTTTCTTT.

The V gene is TRBV9, the J gene TRBJ2-3; D is undetermined. Germline CDR1 is SGDLS and CDR2 is YYNGEE. With 4 bases removed from V and 2 bases from J, the gap between germline ends came to 14 bases. The CDR3 covers 15 residues. CDR3 protein: CASSPLRLDTDTQYF. The CDR3 DNA sequence: TGTGCCAGCAGCCCATTAAGATTAGACACAGATACGCAGTATTTT.

This clone appeared once. V gene TRBV15 combines with J gene TRBJ2-3; TRBD2 is a possible D gene (6 bases). CDR3 length: 13 residues. Germline-derived CDR1 and CDR2 are LNHNV and YYDKDF (reference sequence). V lost 4 bases and J 3 bases, leaving 8 bases between the germline ends. The CDR3 region is CATSTGLTDTQYF. CDR3 DNA: TGTGCCACCAGCACTGGACTAACAGATACGCAGTATTTT.

V and J are TRBV19 and TRBJ1-5, with D possibly being TRBD1 (6 bases). The CDR3 totals 15 residues. Looked up from germline, CDR1 is LNHDA and CDR2 is SQIVND (reference sequence). The V and J ends lost 1 base and 9 bases respectively, with 16 bases between them. The CDR3 nucleotides read TGTGCCAGTAGTATAGTAGATCGGGGGCGCAGGCCCCAGCATTTT. This encodes CASSIVDRGRRPQHF. Looking up the rest from reference TRBV19 and TRBJ1-5 gives the full variable domain: DGGITQSPKYLFRKEGQNVTLSCEQNLNHDAMYWYRQDPGQGLRLIYYSQIVNDFQKGDIAEGYSVSREKKESFPLTVTSAQKNPTAFYLCASSIVDRGRRPQHFGDGTRLSIL.

The gene calls are TRBV7-9 and TRBJ2-3; no reliable D call. V was pared by 6 bases and J by 0 bases, with 13 bases between. The CDR3 runs 15 residues. CDR1 is SEHNR, CDR2 FQNEAQ, per germline (reference sequence). The CDR3 DNA reads TGTGCCAGCAGACCTAAAGGCGTTAGCACAGATACGCAGTATTTT. Its protein is CASRPKGVSTDTQYF.

The V gene is TRBV2, the J gene TRBJ1-5; no reliable D call. Germline V lookup: CDR1 SNHLY, CDR2 FYNNEI. This CDR3 has 14 amino acids. Trimming stripped 4 bases from V and 1 base from J, with 8 bases between. CDR3 nucleotides: TGTGCCAGCAGTGCTCAGTTCAGCAATCAGCCCCAGCATTTT. Protein: CASSAQFSNQPQHF.

This rearrangement joins TRBV28 to TRBJ2-2; 10 nucleotides line up with TRBD2. After removal of 6 bases from V and 3 bases from J, the junction contained 4 bases not matched to a gene. Per germline, CDR1 MDHEN and CDR2 SYDVKM. The CDR3 is made up of 15 amino acids. The CDR3 reads CASRASGGDTGELFF. CDR3 sequence (DNA): TGTGCCAGCAGAGCTAGCGGGGGAGACACCGGGGAGCTGTTTTTT.

This chain uses TRBV5-4 with TRBJ2-2; TRBD1 aligns across 7 bases. CDR1 and CDR2 (germline): SGHNT, YYREEE (reference sequence). V lost 0 bases to trimming and J lost 2 bases; unmatched junction nucleotides: 4. The CDR3 is made up of 16 amino acids. The CDR3 coding sequence is TGTGCCAGCAGCTTGGGTGGGACAGTAAACACCGGGGAGCTGTTTTTT. Translation: CASSLGGTVNTGELFF. Complete variable domain (other parts from reference TRBV5-4 and TRBJ2-2): ETGVTQSPTHLIKTRGQQVTLRCSSQSGHNTVSWYQQALGQGPQFIFQYYREEENGRGNFPPRFSGLQFPNYSSELNVNALELDDSALYLCASSLGGTVNTGELFFGEGSRLTVL.